This TCR beta chain was profiled in a study of ipilimumab plus nivolumab after autologous stem cell transplantation. Trimming cost V 4 bases and J 5 bases, with 22 bases left between them. This CDR3 comprises 16 residues. The germline gives CDR1 SGHDT, CDR2 YYEEEE. This clone came up once. Profiling relied on immunoSEQ multiplex PCR, and the TCRdb table lists in-frame clones only, not all of them. The data contain about 40,000 clones, 80% to 95% of them seen just once; the ten biggest clones take up under 0.95%. This receptor was identified in a male donor with multiple myeloma. The sample in question was PBMCs, obtained in a trial of ipilimumab plus nivolumab as post-transplant consolidation. V gene TRBV5-6 combines with J gene TRBJ2-7; maybe TRBD2 (6 bases). CDR3 DNA: TGTGCCAGCAGCGAGGAGGGGTGGAGCATCATAAACGAGCAGTACTTC. This translates into CASSEEGWSIINEQYF.